A selection of T cell receptor beta chains follows, all from one sample in a study of T cells expressing NK-cell markers. TCRdb re-called the 5' RACE reads, yielding one record per CDR3 amino acid sequence without DNA. Its table lists 7,500 to 8,000 distinct CDR3 sequences. The source material was blood T cells: a sorted CD56 or NKG2C T cell subset, CD4+ or CD8+ T cells, or bulk PBMC T cells (not recorded which). These receptors were taken from a man aged 18 to 30 in good health. CDR3s include the opening cysteine and the closing phenylalanine or tryptophan. Size values are once, few and many counts, or a class for expanded clones, and some rows have none.

abundance: NA
v_gene: TRBV12-3/TRBV12-4
j_gene: TRBJ2-2
CDR3aa: CARQAGGHTGELFF

abundance: NA
v_gene: TRBV9
j_gene: TRBJ1-2
CDR3aa: CASSARGRTGSGGYTF

abundance: NA
v_gene: TRBV19
j_gene: TRBJ2-2
CDR3aa: CASKSAGELFF

abundance: medium-sized
v_gene: TRBV6-2/TRBV6-3
j_gene: TRBJ2-2
CDR3aa: CASSYSRTPNTGELFF

abundance: NA
v_gene: TRBV18
j_gene: TRBJ2-1
CDR3aa: CASSPLAGGGSYNEQFF

abundance: NA
v_gene: TRBV7-6
j_gene: TRBJ1-2
CDR3aa: CASSSNGQGSLGYTF

abundance: NA
v_gene: TRBV7-2
j_gene: TRBJ2-3
CDR3aa: CASSLHWRAAGDTQYF

abundance: NA
v_gene: TRBV7-2
j_gene: TRBJ1-5
CDR3aa: CASSPRGDQPQHF

abundance: NA
v_gene: TRBV7-3
j_gene: TRBJ2-1
CDR3aa: CASSLDPLAALGEQFF

abundance: NA
v_gene: TRBV29-1
j_gene: TRBJ1-3
CDR3aa: CSVKGLGNTIYF

abundance: medium-sized
v_gene: TRBV10-3
j_gene: TRBJ1-5
CDR3aa: CAISAGGQAFEPQHF

abundance: NA
v_gene: TRBV11-3
j_gene: TRBJ1-1
CDR3aa: CASSLVTANTEAFF

abundance: NA
v_gene: TRBV20-1
j_gene: TRBJ1-3
CDR3aa: CSARVPSLSGNTIYF

abundance: NA
v_gene: TRBV11-3
j_gene: TRBJ1-1
CDR3aa: CASSLGESMNTEAFF

abundance: NA
v_gene: TRBV5-6
j_gene: TRBJ2-3
CDR3aa: CASSPSAAGAPDTQYF

abundance: NA
v_gene: TRBV5-1
j_gene: TRBJ1-3
CDR3aa: CASSTGTGLSDTIYF

abundance: NA
v_gene: TRBV10-3
j_gene: TRBJ2-1
CDR3aa: CAITRRQGDRSSYNEQFF

abundance: medium-sized
v_gene: TRBV24-1
j_gene: TRBJ2-1
CDR3aa: CATRGQGLYNEQFF

abundance: NA
v_gene: TRBV3-1
j_gene: TRBJ1-2
CDR3aa: CASSQDGGQLWSYTF

abundance: NA
v_gene: TRBV14
j_gene: TRBJ2-1
CDR3aa: CASSQVRELGEQFF

abundance: NA
v_gene: TRBV18
j_gene: TRBJ1-4
CDR3aa: CASSRGQGGEKLFF

abundance: medium-sized
v_gene: TRBV10-3
j_gene: TRBJ2-1
CDR3aa: CAISEGAGGSYNEQFF

abundance: medium-sized
v_gene: TRBV5-1
j_gene: TRBJ1-2
CDR3aa: CASSLGETNYGYTF

abundance: medium-sized
v_gene: TRBV7-8
j_gene: TRBJ2-1
CDR3aa: CASSLGAVGTESSYNEQFF

abundance: NA
v_gene: TRBV7-2
j_gene: TRBJ1-3
CDR3aa: CASSLQGSSGNTIYF

abundance: medium-sized
v_gene: TRBV5-1
j_gene: TRBJ1-4
CDR3aa: CASSTGRTGNEKLFF

abundance: medium-sized
v_gene: TRBV5-1
j_gene: TRBJ1-6
CDR3aa: CASSLDGNSPLHF

abundance: NA
v_gene: TRBV7-2
j_gene: TRBJ2-3
CDR3aa: CASRFSSTDTQYF

abundance: NA
v_gene: TRBV5-8
j_gene: TRBJ2-1
CDR3aa: CASRFTPSGTSYNEQFF

abundance: medium-sized
v_gene: TRBV20-1
j_gene: TRBJ2-1
CDR3aa: CSAVSSEAQFF

abundance: NA
v_gene: TRBV20-1
j_gene: TRBJ2-3
CDR3aa: CSASGFRTDTQYF

abundance: medium-sized
v_gene: TRBV4-1
j_gene: TRBJ1-5
CDR3aa: CASSSTGGGQPQHF

abundance: medium-sized
v_gene: TRBV5-1
j_gene: TRBJ1-5
CDR3aa: CASSTRQGTDQPQHF

abundance: medium-sized
v_gene: TRBV27
j_gene: TRBJ2-1
CDR3aa: CASSPYLTSGSGVEQFF

abundance: NA
v_gene: TRBV19
j_gene: TRBJ1-1
CDR3aa: CASSPSLDTEAFF

abundance: NA
v_gene: TRBV6-2/TRBV6-3
j_gene: TRBJ2-2
CDR3aa: CASNLGGELFF

abundance: NA
v_gene: TRBV30
j_gene: TRBJ2-3
CDR3aa: CAWSVVRFPSTDTQYF

abundance: NA
v_gene: TRBV6-5
j_gene: TRBJ1-2
CDR3aa: CATGQANYGYTF

abundance: medium-sized
v_gene: TRBV20-1
j_gene: TRBJ2-1
CDR3aa: CSARTSGNANNEQFF

abundance: medium-sized
v_gene: TRBV7-9
j_gene: TRBJ2-1
CDR3aa: CASTQGLAWFF

abundance: NA
v_gene: TRBV7-6
j_gene: TRBJ2-5
CDR3aa: CASSQPWSPQETQYF

abundance: NA
v_gene: TRBV19
j_gene: TRBJ1-3
CDR3aa: CATGGFSGNTIYF

abundance: NA
v_gene: TRBV11-3
j_gene: TRBJ2-3
CDR3aa: CASSLGGGDVWRRTDTQYF

abundance: medium-sized
v_gene: TRBV2
j_gene: TRBJ2-5
CDR3aa: CASSTVGETQYF

abundance: NA
v_gene: TRBV5-1
j_gene: TRBJ2-1
CDR3aa: CASSSSASGGEQFF

abundance: NA
v_gene: TRBV27
j_gene: TRBJ2-5
CDR3aa: CASSLAGDYYQETQYF

abundance: medium-sized
v_gene: TRBV6-1
j_gene: TRBJ1-2
CDR3aa: CASREHLTYGYTF

abundance: NA
v_gene: TRBV20-1
j_gene: TRBJ2-3
CDR3aa: CSVKGWDTQYF